This T cell receptor beta chain appears in the sequencing data of a study of cytomegalovirus exposure and HLA in healthy donors. In the PCR, 60 Vbeta and 13 Jbeta primers were used. Data came from immunoSEQ multiplex PCR; TCRdb stores just in-frame clones and leaves some out. The repertoire holds about 140,000 clones, with about three quarters as singletons. The CDR3 is 15 amino acids. Germline loops: CDR1 SGHDT, CDR2 YYEEEE. The V and J ends lost 0 bases and 0 bases respectively, with 9 bases between them. The chain joins TRBV5-6 to TRBJ1-2; no clear D gene. The source of this sequence is a woman in her 30s in good health and CMV-seronegative. The specimen sequenced was PBMCs. The DNA of the CDR3 is TGTGCCAGCAGCTTGGGACAAAAAGCTAACTATGGCTACACCTTC. This encodes CASSLGQKANYGYTF. The whole variable domain, filled in from reference TRBV5-6 and TRBJ1-2, reads DAGVTQSPTHLIKTRGQQVTLRCSPKSGHDTVSWYQQALGQGPQFIFQYYEEEERQRGNFPDRFSGHQFPNYSSELNVNALLLGDSALYLCASSLGQKANYGYTFGSGTRLTVV.